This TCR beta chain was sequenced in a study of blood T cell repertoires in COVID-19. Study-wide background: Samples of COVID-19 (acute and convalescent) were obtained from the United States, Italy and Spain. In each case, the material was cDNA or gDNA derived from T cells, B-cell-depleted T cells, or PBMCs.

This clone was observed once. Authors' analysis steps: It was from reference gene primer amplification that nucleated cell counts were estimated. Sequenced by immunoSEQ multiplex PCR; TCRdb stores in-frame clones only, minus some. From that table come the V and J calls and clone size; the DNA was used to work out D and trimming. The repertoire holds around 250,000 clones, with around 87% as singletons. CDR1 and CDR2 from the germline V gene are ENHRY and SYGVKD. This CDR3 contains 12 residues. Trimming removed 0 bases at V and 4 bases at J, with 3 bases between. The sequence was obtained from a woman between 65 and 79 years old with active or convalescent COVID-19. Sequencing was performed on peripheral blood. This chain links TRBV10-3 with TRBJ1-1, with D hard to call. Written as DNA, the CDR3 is TGTGCCATCAGTGAGTCCGGCACTGAAGCTTTCTTT. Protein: CAISESGTEAFF.